The 27 T cell receptor beta chains given below trace back to one sample, sequenced in a study of brain T cells in children with intractable seizures. TCRdb keeps only in-frame clones here, not all; method: immunoSEQ multiplex PCR. The sample carries some 64,000 clones, roughly 95% recorded once. This specimen consisted of peripheral blood, obtained at surgery. The receptors come from a boy in the first two years of life with focal cortical dysplasia and intractable seizures.

As for this clone: Other DNA sequences of this sample code for an identical CDR3. The rearrangement links TRBV12-3 or TRBV12-4 to TRBJ2-5, with D unresolved. Trimming removed 1 base at V and 5 bases at J, with 2 bases between. The CDR3 length is 11 residues. The CDR3 bases are TGTGCCAGCAGTTTAGGCGAGACCCAGTACTTC. It codes for CASSLGETQYF.

This clone was detected once. The genes are TRBV5-6 and TRBJ1-5; D might be TRBD1 (5 bases). The CDR3 consists of 16 residues. CDR1 is SGHDT, CDR2 YYEEEE, per germline. V was shortened by 3 bases and J by 3 bases, with 16 bases between the two germline ends. CDR3 nucleotide sequence: TGTGCCAGCAGCTCTCAAATTTACGGGGCCAATCAGCCCCAGCATTTT. Its protein is CASSSQIYGANQPQHF. Using reference TRBV5-6 and TRBJ1-5 for the parts outside the CDR3, the full variable domain is DAGVTQSPTHLIKTRGQQVTLRCSPKSGHDTVSWYQQALGQGPQFIFQYYEEEERQRGNFPDRFSGHQFPNYSSELNVNALLLGDSALYLCASSSQIYGANQPQHFGDGTRLSIL.

The chain combines TRBV7-2 with TRBJ1-3; D not resolved. CDR3 size: 15 residues. Deletions cut 6 bases from V and 0 bases from J, with 12 bases between. Per germline, CDR1 SGHTA and CDR2 FQGNSA. CDR3 amino acids: CASSPSFVSGNTIYF. The CDR3 nucleotides are TGTGCCAGCAGTCCCAGCTTTGTCTCTGGAAACACCATATATTTT.

The chain combines TRBV19 with TRBJ2-7, with 10 bases that match TRBD1. The CDR3 is 15 residues long. Germline V gene lookup returns CDR1 LNHDA and CDR2 SQIVND (reference sequence). V shed 5 bases and J 5 bases; nucleotides not matched to a gene: 9. In nucleotides, the CDR3 is TGTGCCAGTAGTTGGGGGCCCGGGACAGGGGACGAGCAGTACTTC. This gives the protein CASSWGPGTGDEQYF.

This sequence joins TRBV19 and TRBJ1-1; 7 bases match TRBD1. The germline gives CDR1 LNHDA, CDR2 SQIVND (reference sequence). CDR3 length: 14 amino acids. V lost 2 bases and J lost 2; bases outside the gene matches: 2. CDR3 region: CASSIRGLNTEAFF. In DNA, the CDR3 is TGTGCCAGTAGTATAAGGGGGCTAAACACTGAAGCTTTCTTT.

V is TRBV18 and J is TRBJ2-1, with 9 positions matching TRBD2. Germline values: CDR1 KGHSH, CDR2 LQKENI. The CDR3 sequence is 17 residues long. The V and J ends lost 1 base and 3 bases, in that order; junction bases with no gene match: 7. Here the CDR3 reads CASSPRPSGTNYNEQFF. CDR3 bases: TGTGCCAGCTCACCACGTCCTAGCGGGACCAACTACAATGAGCAGTTCTTC. The full variable domain, in which reference TRBV18 and TRBJ2-1 provide the parts outside the CDR3, is NAGVMQNPRHLVRRRGQEARLRCSPMKGHSHVYWYRQLPEEGLKFMVYLQKENIIDESGMPKERFSAEFPKEGPSILRIQQVVRGDSAAYFCASSPRPSGTNYNEQFFGPGTRLTVL.

The chain is built from TRBV7-3 and TRBJ2-3, with D perhaps given as TRBD1 or TRBD2 (5 bases each). The CDR3 totals 14 residues. CDR1 and CDR2 from the germline V gene are SGHTA and FQGTGA. Deletions cut 2 bases from V and 2 bases from J, with 8 bases between. The CDR3 bases are TGTGCCAGCAGCTTACTGGGGGACACAGATACGCAGTATTTT. Translation: CASSLLGDTDTQYF.

CDR3 bases: TGTGCCAGCTCACCGGGGACAGACTCCTACGAGCAGTACTTC. Translation: CASSPGTDSYEQYF. V and J are TRBV18 and TRBJ2-7, with TRBD1 identical over 7 bases. Germline V gene data show CDR1 as KGHSH and CDR2 as LQKENI. Losses at the gene ends were 3 bases for V and 0 bases for J; bases not matched to a gene: 2. This CDR3 has 14 amino acids.

The chain joins TRBV10-3 to TRBJ2-7; a possible D gene is TRBD1 (6 bases). Germline-derived CDR1 and CDR2 are ENHRY and SYGVKD. This CDR3 comprises 17 residues. With 0 bases removed from V and 5 bases from J, the gap between germline ends came to 20 bases. The CDR3 coding sequence is TGTGCCATCAGTGAGTCGAATTTCAGGGGTAGTATGAACGAGCAGTACTTC. This sequence encodes CAISESNFRGSMNEQYF.

V usage is TRBV28 and J usage is TRBJ2-2; D is unresolved. V gave up 7 bases and J gave up 6 bases, with 18 bases separating them. This CDR3 contains 15 residues. Germline CDR1 is MDHEN and CDR2 is SYDVKM. In DNA, the CDR3 is TGTGCCAGCAAGGACCGGATCCTTATGGCCGGGGAGCTGTTTTTT. It translates to CASKDRILMAGELFF.

V and J are TRBV10-2 and TRBJ1-6; no firm D call. CDR3 length: 16 amino acids. Germline V CDR1 and CDR2: WSHSY, SAAADI. V was pared by 3 bases and J by 9 bases, with 18 bases between. The CDR3 spells CASSEGQVVAGSPLHF. Written as DNA, the CDR3 is TGCGCCAGCAGTGAAGGGCAGGTCGTGGCGGGTTCACCCCTCCACTTT.

This clone appeared once. CDR3 residues: CASGQGLAMDAYNEQFF. In nucleotides, the CDR3 is TGTGCCAGCGGACAGGGACTAGCGATGGACGCCTACAATGAGCAGTTCTTC. The rearrangement joins TRBV5-6 to TRBJ2-1, with TRBD2 identical over 10 bases. The CDR3 spans 17 residues. In germline, CDR1 is SGHDT, CDR2 YYEEEE. Trimming at V came to 7 bases and at J to 2 bases, leaving 12 bases not matched to a gene.

The V call is TRBV10-3, the J call TRBJ1-2; a possible D gene is TRBD1 (6 bases). CDR3 length equals 16 residues. The ends were cut back, 2 bases at V and 8 bases at J, with 21 bases in the middle. Germline V gene lookup returns CDR1 ENHRY and CDR2 SYGVKD. The CDR3 DNA is TGTGCCATCAGTGAGAAGGACGGACAGTTTCTGTGGGGCTACACCTTC. This sequence encodes CAISEKDGQFLWGYTF.

The rearrangement joins TRBV7-9 to TRBJ1-1, with TRBD1 identical over 8 bases. V was clipped by 1 base and J by 2 bases; unmatched bases: 3. This CDR3 region has 15 residues. Germline V gene data show CDR1 as SEHNR and CDR2 as FQNEAQ (reference sequence). CDR3: CASSLGQGLNTEAFF. The CDR3 nucleotides read TGTGCCAGCAGCTTAGGACAGGGGTTAAACACTGAAGCTTTCTTT.

The chain couples TRBV19 to TRBJ1-6, with D hard to call. The CDR3 contains 12 residues. CDR1 is LNHDA and CDR2 is SQIVND in the germline V gene (reference sequence). V lost 4 bases, J lost 9 bases, and 7 bases lay in between. The CDR3 DNA follows: TGTGCCAGTAGTACGTTTTCTTCACCCCTCCACTTT. It translates to CASSTFSSPLHF.

The count of this clone is one. The chain is built from TRBV27 and TRBJ1-6; D unclear. This CDR3 contains 20 residues. Germline CDR1 is MNHEY and CDR2 is SMNVEV (reference sequence). V lost 3 bases, J lost 8 bases, and 29 bases lay in between. The CDR3 sequence is CASSFAVGQPKPRNDSPLHF. CDR3 nucleotides: TGTGCCAGCAGTTTCGCGGTTGGGCAGCCAAAGCCCCGGAATGATTCACCCCTCCACTTT.

J is TRBJ1-6 and V is TRBV12-3 or TRBV12-4; D ambiguous. Trimming removed 6 bases from V and 11 bases from J, with 14 bases in between. The CDR3 is 13 amino acids. Here the CDR3 reads CASSPRSHTPLHF. CDR3 nucleotides: TGTGCCAGCAGCCCAAGGTCCCATACACCCCTCCACTTT.

The genes are TRBV7-2 and TRBJ1-2, with a weak D call TRBD1 (5 bases). V shed 2 bases and J shed 4 bases, with 14 bases lying between them. Germline assignment: CDR1 SGHTA and CDR2 FQGNSA. This CDR3 is built from 15 residues. The CDR3 loop reads CASSLRGVEIYGYTF. CDR3 bases: TGTGCCAGCAGCTTAAGGGGAGTGGAGATCTATGGCTACACCTTC.

In this sample, this clone turned up once. V gene TRBV4-1 combines with J gene TRBJ2-7; the D is unclear. With 0 bases removed from V and 5 bases from J, the gap between germline ends came to 14 bases. CDR3 length: 15 residues. Germline CDR1 and CDR2: MGHRA and YSYEKL. DNA of the CDR3: TGCGCCAGCAGCCAAGATCGCCAGGTCGTTCACGAGCAGTACTTC. Translation: CASSQDRQVVHEQYF.

The chain uses TRBV7-6 and TRBJ2-5, with 7 bases matching TRBD1. V was pared by 0 bases and J by 7 bases, with 11 bases of the junction left unmatched. This CDR3 has 16 amino acids. CDR1 SGHVS and CDR2 FNYEAQ come from the germline V gene. This CDR3 reads CASSLASNRGTGTQYF. The DNA of the CDR3 is TGTGCCAGCAGCTTAGCGTCTAACAGGGGTACGGGGACCCAGTACTTC.

This chain joins TRBV20-1 and TRBJ1-2; D is unresolved. The CDR3 is made up of 11 amino acids. The germline V and J ends were trimmed by 2 bases and 8 bases, with 9 bases remaining between them. CDR1 is DFQATT and CDR2 is SNEGSKA in the germline V gene (reference sequence). The CDR3 coding sequence is TGCAGTGCTAGACCGCCGTCAGGCTACACCTTC. It translates to CSARPPSGYTF.

The chain employs TRBV7-9 and TRBJ1-1; 9 positions agree with TRBD1. V lost 5 bases, J lost 6 bases, and 10 bases stayed unmatched. CDR1 is SEHNR and CDR2 is FQNEAQ in the germline V gene (reference sequence). CDR3 length: 15 amino acids. CDR3: CASSDVQGARAEAFF. The CDR3 coding sequence is TGTGCCAGCAGCGATGTACAGGGGGCGCGCGCTGAAGCTTTCTTT.

The chain couples TRBV7-9 to TRBJ2-1; D call uncertain. The germline V and J ends were trimmed by 5 bases and 12 bases, with 17 bases remaining between them. CDR1 SEHNR and CDR2 FQNEAQ come from the germline V gene (reference sequence). The CDR3 sequence is 13 residues long. CDR3 amino acids: CASSEGMGLSQFF. DNA of the CDR3: TGTGCCAGCAGCGAAGGGATGGGCCTTTCGCAGTTCTTC.

The rearrangement links TRBV12-5 to TRBJ1-2; D not certain. This CDR3 is 12 amino acids long. Germline V lookup: CDR1 LGHNT, CDR2 FRNRAP. The germline V and J ends were trimmed by 1 base and 4 bases, with 4 bases remaining between them. The CDR3 coding sequence is TGTGCTAGTGGTTTGGGAGGCTATGGCTACACCTTC. Its protein is CASGLGGYGYTF.

This clone was recorded once. The rearrangement joins TRBV7-2 to TRBJ1-4; D gene unclear. This CDR3 contains 15 residues. V lost 3 bases and J 0 bases, leaving 8 bases between the germline ends. Germline CDR1 SGHTA, CDR2 FQGNSA. CDR3: CASSLALATNEKLFF. In nucleotides, the CDR3 is TGTGCCAGCAGCTTGGCATTAGCAACTAATGAAAAACTGTTTTTT.

This chain links TRBV7-3 with TRBJ1-1, with D perhaps TRBD1 (5 bases). The CDR3 consists of 13 residues. V gave up 6 bases and J gave up 1 base, with 9 bases separating them. CDR1 is SGHTA, CDR2 FQGTGA, per germline. The CDR3 DNA follows: TGTGCCAGCAGGCTCGGACAGAACACTGAAGCTTTCTTT. This sequence encodes CASRLGQNTEAFF.

This clone was seen once. V and J are TRBV19 and TRBJ1-4, with D possibly TRBD1 on 5 matching bases. CDR3 size: 15 residues. The V and J ends lost 5 bases and 6 bases respectively, with 16 bases between them. Per germline, CDR1 LNHDA and CDR2 SQIVND (reference sequence). The CDR3 reads CASSPTNRIDEKLFF. CDR3 sequence (DNA): TGTGCCAGTAGTCCCACCAACAGGATTGATGAAAAACTGTTTTTT. The full variable domain, in which reference TRBV19 and TRBJ1-4 provide the parts outside the CDR3, is DGGITQSPKYLFRKEGQNVTLSCEQNLNHDAMYWYRQDPGQGLRLIYYSQIVNDFQKGDIAEGYSVSREKKESFPLTVTSAQKNPTAFYLCASSPTNRIDEKLFFGSGTQLSVL.